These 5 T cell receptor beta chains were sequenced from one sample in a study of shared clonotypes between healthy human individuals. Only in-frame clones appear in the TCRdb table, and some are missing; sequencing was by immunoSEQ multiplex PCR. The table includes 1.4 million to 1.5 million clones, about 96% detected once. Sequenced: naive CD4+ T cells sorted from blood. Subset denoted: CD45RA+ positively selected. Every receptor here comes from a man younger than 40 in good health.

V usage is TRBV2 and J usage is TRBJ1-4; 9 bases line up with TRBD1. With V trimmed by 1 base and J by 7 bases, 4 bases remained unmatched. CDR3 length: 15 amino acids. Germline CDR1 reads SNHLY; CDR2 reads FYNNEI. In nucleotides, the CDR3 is TGTGCCAGCAGTGAAGGCCCGGACAGGGGTGAAAAACTGTTTTTT. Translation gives CASSEGPDRGEKLFF. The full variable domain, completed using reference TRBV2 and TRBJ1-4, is EPEVTQTPSHQVTQMGQEVILRCVPISNHLYFYWYRQILGQKVEFLVSFYNNEISEKSEIFDDQFSVERPDGSNFTLKIRSTKLEDSAMYFCASSEGPDRGEKLFFGSGTQLSVL.

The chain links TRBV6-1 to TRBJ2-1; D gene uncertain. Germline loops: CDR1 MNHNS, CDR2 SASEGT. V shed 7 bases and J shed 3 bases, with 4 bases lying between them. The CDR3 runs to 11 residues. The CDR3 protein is CASTDYNEQFF. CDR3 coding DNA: TGTGCCAGCACTGACTACAATGAGCAGTTCTTC.

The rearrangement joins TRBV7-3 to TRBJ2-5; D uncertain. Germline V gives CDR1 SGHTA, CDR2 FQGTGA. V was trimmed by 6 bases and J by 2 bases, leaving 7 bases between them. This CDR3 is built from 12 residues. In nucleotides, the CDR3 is TGTGCCAGCAGTCGACCTCAAGAGACCCAGTACTTC. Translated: CASSRPQETQYF.

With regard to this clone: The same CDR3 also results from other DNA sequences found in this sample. The CDR3 loop is CASSLAGAYNEQFF. CDR3 coding DNA: TGTGCCAGCAGCTTAGCGGGCGCCTACAATGAGCAGTTCTTC. The rearrangement joins TRBV7-9 to TRBJ2-1; D is ambiguous. CDR1 and CDR2 (germline): SEHNR, FQNEAQ (reference sequence). The germline V and J ends were trimmed by 0 bases and 2 bases, with 5 bases remaining between them. The CDR3 extends over 14 amino acids.

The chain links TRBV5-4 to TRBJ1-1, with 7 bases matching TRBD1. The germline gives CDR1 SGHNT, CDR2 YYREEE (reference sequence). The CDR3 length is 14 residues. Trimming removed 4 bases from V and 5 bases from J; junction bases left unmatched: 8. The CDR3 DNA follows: TGTGCCAGCAGCCCCGAGACAGGGATGACTGAAGCTTTCTTT. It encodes CASSPETGMTEAFF. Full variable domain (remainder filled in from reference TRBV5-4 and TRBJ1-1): ETGVTQSPTHLIKTRGQQVTLRCSSQSGHNTVSWYQQALGQGPQFIFQYYREEENGRGNFPPRFSGLQFPNYSSELNVNALELDDSALYLCASSPETGMTEAFFGQGTRLTVV.